This T cell receptor beta chain was documented in a study of T-cell reconstitution after alpha-beta-depleted transplantation in children. Points from the study as a whole: Newly generated T cells supplied most T-cell counts and diversity one year post-transplant. Surviving recipient cells, namely T cells and thymic progenitors, were the source of high day-60 TCRbeta diversity in some patients. Reportedly, only several hundred clones from non-depleted graft cells drove alpha-beta T-cell counts at about two months.

Remarks on this clonotype: Its antigen is not known.

Unique molecular identifiers were used to barcode this TCRbeta library. TCRdb reprocessed the PCR reads via MiXCR and lists one record per CDR3 protein. The data contain fewer than 350,000 distinct CDR3 sequences, around 7.1% of them singletons. Germline CDR1 is KGHDR and CDR2 is SFDVKD. V dropped 5 bases and J dropped 3; count of bases not matched to a gene: 3. CDR3 size: 14 residues. The rearrangement joins TRBV24-1 to TRBJ2-7; TRBD1 aligns across 10 bases. The sequence derives from a female patient aged 2-15 years who had a stem cell transplant for Fanconi anemia, so the T cells may come from the graft donor. This material consisted of peripheral blood, taken 360 days after TCRalphabeta/CD19-depleted stem cell transplant. CDR3 amino acids: CATSGDRGDYEQYF. CDR3 in DNA: TGTGCCACCAGTGGGGACAGGGGAGACTACGAGCAGTACTTC.